This T cell receptor (beta chain) was sequenced for a study of blood T cell repertoires in COVID-19. In the study overall: T cells, B-cell-depleted T cells, or PBMCs provided the cDNA or gDNA that served as material.

Sequencing was performed with immunoSEQ multiplex PCR; in TCRdb, only in-frame clones are kept and a portion is missing. The table lists roughly 30,000 clones, just over 90% of them singletons. Germline V gene lookup returns CDR1 MGHRA and CDR2 YSYEKL. This CDR3 has 16 amino acids. The V and J ends lost 3 bases and 1 base respectively, with 13 bases between them. Sequenced sample: peripheral blood. The chain recombines TRBV4-1 with TRBJ2-1; the D gene is possibly TRBD2 (5 bases). The TCR originated in a man aged 55 to 70 with acute or convalescent COVID-19. CDR3 nucleotides: TGCGCCAGCAGCCAGGGGAGCGCCTTTTCCTACAATGAGCAGTTCTTC. Translation gives CASSQGSAFSYNEQFF.